This TCR beta chain was documented in a study of shared clonotypes between healthy human individuals. Germline values: CDR1 SGHNT, CDR2 YYREEE (reference sequence). The CDR3 consists of 15 residues. Profiling relied on immunoSEQ multiplex PCR, and the TCRdb table lists in-frame clones only, not all of them. The sample has roughly 170,000 clones; about 66% are singletons. On this clone: An end of the junction differs from the germline gene, which may be a read error.

The receptor comes from a young man in good health. This chain connects TRBV5-4 to TRBJ2-1, with 9 nucleotides matching TRBD1. Sequencing was carried out using memory CD4+ T cells sorted from blood. Specified subset: CD45RA-negative fraction. CDR3 nucleotide sequence: TGTGCCAGCAGGGCTTCGGGACAGGGCTACATTGAGCAGTTCTTC. Amino acid sequence: CASRASGQGYIEQFF. Complete variable domain (other parts from reference TRBV5-4 and TRBJ2-1): ETGVTQSPTHLIKTRGQQVTLRCSSQSGHNTVSWYQQALGQGPQFIFQYYREEENGRGNFPPRFSGLQFPNYSSELNVNALELDDSALYLCASRASGQGYIEQFFGPGTRLTVL.